These T cell receptor beta chains were read from a single sample in a study of Graves' ophthalmopathy and Graves' hyperthyroidism. TCRdb re-analysed the multiplex PCR reads in MiXCR, keeping a single row per CDR3 protein. In the table there are over a million distinct CDR3 sequences, about 35% of which are singletons. The sequencing input was peripheral blood or thyroid tissue (not recorded which). These receptors were taken from an adult man with Graves' hyperthyroidism. The conserved cysteine and the conserved F or W are not part of the CDR3 here.

V	J	CDR3
TRBV20-1	TRBJ1-5	SARRRSGNQPQH
TRBV7-8	TRBJ1-5	ASSSLNSNQPQH
TRBV9	TRBJ1-4	ASSPRAQNEKLF
TRBV6-6	TRBJ2-7	ASSYSSDRAYEQY
TRBV2	TRBJ2-5	ASSSQHLIGQY
TRBV2	TRBJ2-3	ASRVSSDTQY
TRBV2	TRBJ2-7	ASSVPGQGLPSYEQY
TRBV10-3	TRBJ1-1	AISGLGGANTEAF
TRBV10-3	TRBJ2-2	AISGQDRATGELF
TRBV11-1	TRBJ2-6	ASSEGGVGANVLT
TRBV7-2	TRBJ1-5	ASSPPGVSNQPQH
TRBV5-1	TRBJ2-2	ASSAPTGSGELF
TRBV6-6	TRBJ2-2	ASRSTTNTGELF
TRBV7-2	TRBJ2-7	ASSLGQGNEQY
TRBV9	TRBJ2-7	ASSVEEGTYEQY
TRBV6-1	TRBJ2-5	ASSEVWRGGEETQY
TRBV29-1	TRBJ1-4	SPKFVVWGNEKLF
TRBV9	TRBJ1-3	ASSLWTSQSSGNTIY
TRBV27	TRBJ1-4	ASSPGHHIRTNEKLF
TRBV15	TRBJ2-7	ATSPSRFTAGAAYEQY
TRBV20-1	TRBJ1-4	SARDPGLGEKLF
TRBV4-1	TRBJ1-1	ASSHPPTGVTEAF
TRBV19	TRBJ1-1	ASGRAPFEAF
TRBV2	TRBJ2-2	ASTPSGRAQGGELF
TRBV10-3	TRBJ1-3	AINAGTGSGNTIY
TRBV11-3	TRBJ2-6	ASSLSPLYFSGANVLT
TRBV29-1	TRBJ1-5	SVEGARGNQPQH
TRBV9	TRBJ2-5	ASSRGEQETQY
TRBV6-1	TRBJ2-7	ASSRTGTGYSSYEQY
TRBV24-1	TRBJ2-2	ATSDLRYGRVAGELF
TRBV29-1	TRBJ1-2	SGRTSGDYGYT
TRBV20-1	TRBJ2-5	SANGQGVHGETQY
TRBV15	TRBJ1-1	ATSREAGTEAF
TRBV7-8	TRBJ1-2	ASTHLAAPNGYT
TRBV20-1	TRBJ1-2	SARDTTGGYT
TRBV12-3/TRBV12-4	TRBJ2-6	ASNQGSGANVLT
TRBV10-3	TRBJ2-7	AISGQGLDTYEQY
TRBV7-9	TRBJ1-3	ASSQETALARHTIY
TRBV10-3	TRBJ1-4	AISFSGTGEKLF
TRBV25-1	TRBJ1-1	ASSQQGGWTEAF
TRBV10-3	TRBJ1-2	AISEGGGFT
TRBV20-1	TRBJ2-7	SAQDGLAVFYEQY
TRBV7-8	TRBJ1-2	ASSLAAFNYGYT
TRBV4-3	TRBJ2-2	ASSLDGLAGTTGELF
TRBV29-1	TRBJ1-2	SVDSYNYGYT
TRBV28	TRBJ1-2	ASSLLDYGYT
TRBV25-1	TRBJ1-1	ASSAPGQPPKDTEAF
TRBV10-3	TRBJ2-2	ATRQGPGELF
TRBV2	TRBJ1-6	ASSDRAGRNSPLH
TRBV11-2	TRBJ2-7	ASSPDRGGEQY
TRBV29-1	TRBJ2-7	SATDGVFYEQY
TRBV6-5	TRBJ2-5	ASRYTSGVQETQY
TRBV10-3	TRBJ1-1	ATGTGNTEAF
TRBV16	TRBJ1-1	ASSQIRFPVNTEAF
TRBV7-2	TRBJ1-3	ASSPRRPNSGNTIY
TRBV9	TRBJ2-7	ASSGWLEQY
TRBV7-9	TRBJ2-5	ASSLRQGRVKEETQY
TRBV9	TRBJ2-7	ASRLQGHEQY